This T cell receptor beta chain was found in a study of blood T cell repertoires in COVID-19. The V end lost 3 bases, the J end lost 4 bases, and 13 bases lay between the germline ends. The CDR3 has 14 amino acids. Per the germline V gene, CDR1 is DFQATT and CDR2 is SNEGSKA (reference sequence). TCRdb's table, derived via immunoSEQ multiplex PCR, lists solely in-frame clones and lacks some. The table has 150,000 to 200,000 clones, about 90% seen once. The sequence was collected from a man aged 40-49 years with active or convalescent COVID-19. The sample consisted of peripheral blood. J is TRBJ1-3 and V is TRBV20-1; D gene uncertain. In DNA, the CDR3 is TGCAGTGCTAGTCGCGGAAGGTCGGGAAACACCATATATTTT. Amino acid sequence: CSASRGRSGNTIYF.